The sequence of this T cell receptor beta chain was determined in a study of cytomegalovirus exposure and HLA in healthy donors. Regarding the study as a whole: Later, an analysis found that common viral pathogens appeared to be linked with several of the most significant clusters. For presence/absence analyses, sequencing depth was assumed to be roughly uniform across donors. Apparent HLA restriction characterized most CMV-associated TCR beta chains in a later analysis.

Germline lookup yields CDR1 SEHNR and CDR2 FQNEAQ (reference sequence). The CDR3 totals 13 residues. V gave up 3 bases and J gave up 6 bases; unmatched junction bases: 3. Amplification used 60 Vbeta primers and 13 Jbeta primers. This table comes from immunoSEQ multiplex PCR, and its TCRdb copy is limited to in-frame clones, with some not included. The data hold approximately 150,000 clones, with almost 75% observed a single time. A note on this clone: What it binds is not known.

The receptor's source is a woman aged 18-35 years in good health and CMV-seropositive. This chain connects TRBV7-9 to TRBJ2-7, with TRBD2 matching over 9 bases. The sequencing sample was made of PBMCs. The CDR3, as DNA: TGTGCCAGCAGCTTGGGCGGGGGGGCCGAGCAGTACTTC. It translates to CASSLGGGAEQYF.